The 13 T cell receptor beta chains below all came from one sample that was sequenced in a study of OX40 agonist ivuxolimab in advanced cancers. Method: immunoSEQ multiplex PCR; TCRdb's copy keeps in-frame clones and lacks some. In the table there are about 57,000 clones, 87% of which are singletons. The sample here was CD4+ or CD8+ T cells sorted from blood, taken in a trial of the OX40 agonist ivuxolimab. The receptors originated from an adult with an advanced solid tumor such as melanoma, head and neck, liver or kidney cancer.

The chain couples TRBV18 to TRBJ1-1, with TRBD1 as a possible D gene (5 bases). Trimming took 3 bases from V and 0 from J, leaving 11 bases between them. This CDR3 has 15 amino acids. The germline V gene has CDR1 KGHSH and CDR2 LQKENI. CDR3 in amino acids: CASSPQGSLNTEAFF. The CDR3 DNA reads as TGTGCCAGCTCACCGCAGGGTTCCCTGAACACTGAAGCTTTCTTT. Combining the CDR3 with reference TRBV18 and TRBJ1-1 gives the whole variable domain NAGVMQNPRHLVRRRGQEARLRCSPMKGHSHVYWYRQLPEEGLKFMVYLQKENIIDESGMPKERFSAEFPKEGPSILRIQQVVRGDSAAYFCASSPQGSLNTEAFFGQGTRLTVV.

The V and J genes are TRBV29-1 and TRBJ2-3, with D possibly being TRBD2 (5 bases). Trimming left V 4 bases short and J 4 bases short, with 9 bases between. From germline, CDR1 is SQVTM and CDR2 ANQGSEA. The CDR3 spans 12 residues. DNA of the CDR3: TGCAGCGTTGTCGGCGGGCCAGATACGCAGTATTTT. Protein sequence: CSVVGGPDTQYF.

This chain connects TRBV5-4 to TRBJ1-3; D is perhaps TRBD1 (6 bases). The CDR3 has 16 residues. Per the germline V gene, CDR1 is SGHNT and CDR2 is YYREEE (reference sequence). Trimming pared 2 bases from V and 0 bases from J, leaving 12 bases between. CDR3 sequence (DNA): TGTGCCAGCAGCTTTGGGGGGGCGAGCTCTGGAAACACCATATATTTT. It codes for CASSFGGASSGNTIYF.

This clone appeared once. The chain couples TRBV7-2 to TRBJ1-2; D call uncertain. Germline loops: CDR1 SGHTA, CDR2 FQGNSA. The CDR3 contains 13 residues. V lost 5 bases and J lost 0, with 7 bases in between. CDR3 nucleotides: TGTGCCAGCAGCCCCGATTCTAACTATGGCTACACCTTC. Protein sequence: CASSPDSNYGYTF. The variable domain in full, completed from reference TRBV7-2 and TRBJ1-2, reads GAGVSQSPSNKVTEKGKDVELRCDPISGHTALYWYRQSLGQGLEFLIYFQGNSAPDKSGLPSDRFSAERTGGSVSTLTIQRTQQEDSAVYLCASSPDSNYGYTFGSGTRLTVV.

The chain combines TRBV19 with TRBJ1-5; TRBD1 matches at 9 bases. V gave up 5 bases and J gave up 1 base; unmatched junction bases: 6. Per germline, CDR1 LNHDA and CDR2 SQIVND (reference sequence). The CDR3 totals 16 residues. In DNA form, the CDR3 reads TGTGCCAGTAGTGCCTTCGGGACAGGGAGCAATCAGCCCCAGCATTTT. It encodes CASSAFGTGSNQPQHF.

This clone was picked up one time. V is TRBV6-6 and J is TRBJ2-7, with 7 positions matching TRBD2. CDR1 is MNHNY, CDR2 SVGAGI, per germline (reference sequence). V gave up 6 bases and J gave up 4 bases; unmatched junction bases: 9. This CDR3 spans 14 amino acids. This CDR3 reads CASSPLAPGYEQYF. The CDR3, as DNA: TGTGCCAGCAGCCCACTAGCGCCGGGGTACGAGCAGTACTTC.

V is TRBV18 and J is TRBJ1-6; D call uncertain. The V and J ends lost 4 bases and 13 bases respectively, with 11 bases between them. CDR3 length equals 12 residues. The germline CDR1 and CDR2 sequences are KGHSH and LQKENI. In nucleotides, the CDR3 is TGTGCCAGCTCACGGGCAGAGCCCCCCCTCCACTTT. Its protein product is CASSRAEPPLHF. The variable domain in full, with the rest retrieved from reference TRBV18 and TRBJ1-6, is NAGVMQNPRHLVRRRGQEARLRCSPMKGHSHVYWYRQLPEEGLKFMVYLQKENIIDESGMPKERFSAEFPKEGPSILRIQQVVRGDSAAYFCASSRAEPPLHFGNGTRLTVT.

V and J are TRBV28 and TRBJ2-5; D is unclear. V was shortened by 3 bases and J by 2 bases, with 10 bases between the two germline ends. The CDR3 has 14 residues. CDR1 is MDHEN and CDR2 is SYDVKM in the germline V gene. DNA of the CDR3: TGTGCCAGCAGTTTCTCCGCCAGTCAAGAGACCCAGTACTTC. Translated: CASSFSASQETQYF.

CDR3 DNA sequence: TGTGCCAGCAGCTTGGCCCCAACTGTCGGATCTAACTATGGCTACACCTTC. Protein product: CASSLAPTVGSNYGYTF. This sequence joins TRBV5-5 and TRBJ1-2; D gene uncertain. The V gene's germline CDR1 is SGHKS and CDR2 YYEKEE (reference sequence). The V end lost 0 bases, the J end lost 0 bases, and 15 bases lay between the germline ends. CDR3 length equals 17 residues.

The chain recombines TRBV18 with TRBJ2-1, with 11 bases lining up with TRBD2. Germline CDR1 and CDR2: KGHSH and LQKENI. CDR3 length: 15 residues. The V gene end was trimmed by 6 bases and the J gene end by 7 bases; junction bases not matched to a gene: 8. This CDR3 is CASSPTRLAGNEQFF. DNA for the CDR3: TGTGCCAGCTCCCCCACTAGACTAGCGGGGAATGAGCAGTTCTTC.

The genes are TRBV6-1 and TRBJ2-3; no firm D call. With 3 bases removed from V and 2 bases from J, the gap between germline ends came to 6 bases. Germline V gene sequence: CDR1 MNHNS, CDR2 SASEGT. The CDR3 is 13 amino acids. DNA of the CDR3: TGTGCCAGCAGTGAGCGCTACACAGATACGCAGTATTTT. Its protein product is CASSERYTDTQYF.

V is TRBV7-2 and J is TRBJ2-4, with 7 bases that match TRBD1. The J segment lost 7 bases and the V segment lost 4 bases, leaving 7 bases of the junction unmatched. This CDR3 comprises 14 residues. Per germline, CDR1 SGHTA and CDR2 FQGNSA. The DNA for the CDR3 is TGTGCCAGCAGCTCAGGGGGTGATGTGAACATTCAGTACTTC. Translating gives CASSSGGDVNIQYF.

The CDR3 sequence is CARKSGLPNEQFF. The CDR3 coding sequence is TGTGCCAGAAAATCGGGACTCCCAAATGAGCAGTTCTTC. This chain joins TRBV28 and TRBJ2-1; possibly TRBD2 for D (6 bases). Germline V gene lookup returns CDR1 MDHEN and CDR2 SYDVKM. Trimming shortened V by 9 bases and J by 7 bases, and 16 bases separated the two germline ends. CDR3 length equals 13 residues.